The 11 T cell receptor beta chains presented below share a single source sample, sequenced in a study of cytomegalovirus exposure and HLA in healthy donors. A multiplex PCR was run with 60 Vbeta primers and 13 Jbeta primers. Data came from immunoSEQ multiplex PCR; TCRdb stores just in-frame clones and leaves some out. The table lists about 300,000 clones, roughly 90% of them singletons. Sequencing was performed on PBMCs. Receptors were obtained from a man in his forties in good health and CMV-seropositive.

The chain recombines TRBV15 with TRBJ2-7; D uncertain. CDR1 is LNHNV, CDR2 YYDKDF, per germline (reference sequence). The CDR3 spans 14 residues. V lost 0 bases and J 1 base, leaving 7 bases between the germline ends. CDR3 nucleotide sequence: TGTGCCACCAGCAGAGAACTACGGTCCTACGAGCAGTACTTC. It yields the protein CATSRELRSYEQYF.

This sequence joins TRBV2 and TRBJ2-7; 9 positions agree with TRBD1. Trimming removed 8 bases from V and 3 bases from J; junction bases left unmatched: 5. The CDR3 is 13 residues long. The V gene's germline CDR1 is SNHLY and CDR2 FYNNEI. CDR3 DNA sequence: TGTGCCAGCGGTCGGGACAGGGACTACGAGCAGTACTTC. Translated: CASGRDRDYEQYF.

This clone came up once. The V call is TRBV5-1, the J call TRBJ2-7; 9 bases map to TRBD1. The CDR3 has 14 residues. The V and J ends lost 3 bases and 3 bases, in that order; junction bases with no gene match: 4. Germline-derived CDR1 and CDR2 are SGHRS and YFSETQ. The CDR3 nucleotides read TGCGCCAGCAGCTGGGGACAGGGCCTCTACGAGCAGTACTTC. It encodes CASSWGQGLYEQYF.

The chain is built from TRBV2 and TRBJ2-7, with TRBD2 identical over 7 bases. Germline V gives CDR1 SNHLY, CDR2 FYNNEI. V shed 6 bases, J shed 3 bases, and the junction held 11 bases outside the gene matches. The CDR3 totals 15 residues. CDR3 sequence: CASRSLAAPSYEQYF. The CDR3, as DNA: TGTGCCAGCAGGTCTCTAGCGGCGCCTAGCTACGAGCAGTACTTC.

This rearrangement joins TRBV4-1 to TRBJ1-5; D is perhaps TRBD1 (6 bases). V shed 1 base and J shed 5 bases, with 15 bases lying between them. The CDR3 runs 16 residues. The germline gives CDR1 MGHRA, CDR2 YSYEKL. CDR3: CASSQASGGFDQPQHF. The CDR3, as DNA: TGCGCCAGCAGCCAAGCCTCGGGGGGCTTCGATCAGCCCCAGCATTTT.

The chain combines TRBV5-4 with TRBJ1-6; a weak D match, TRBD1 (6 bases). Germline-derived CDR1 and CDR2 are SGHNT and YYREEE (reference sequence). The ends were cut back, 0 bases at V and 0 bases at J, with 7 bases in the middle. The CDR3 covers 16 residues. The CDR3 sequence is CASSLGTASYNSPLHF. The CDR3 nucleotides read TGTGCCAGCAGCTTGGGGACAGCCTCCTATAATTCACCCCTCCACTTT.

This clone has more than one count but fewer than ten. Sequence at one end of the junction differs from germline and may be a read error. V is TRBV7-7 and J is TRBJ1-2; D is undetermined. CDR3 length equals 10 residues. The germline gives CDR1 SSHAT, CDR2 FNYEAQ (reference sequence). The CDR3 coding sequence is TGTGCTAGCAGCTTAGTAGGAGGCAGCTTC. Translated: CASSLVGGSF.

This chain uses TRBV19 with TRBJ1-2; no firm D call. CDR3 length: 14 residues. Trimming took off 4 bases at V and 5 bases at J, with 14 bases between the two ends. Germline V gives CDR1 LNHDA, CDR2 SQIVND (reference sequence). The CDR3 loop is CASSNRRRGYGYTF. The CDR3 DNA reads as TGTGCCAGTAGTAATAGACGGAGAGGGTATGGCTACACCTTC.

The rearrangement links TRBV5-8 to TRBJ2-2; 13 nucleotides match TRBD2. The CDR3 has 20 residues. The V segment lost 0 bases and the J segment 1 base; nucleotides outside the gene matches: 9. CDR1 SGHTS and CDR2 YDEGEE come from the germline V gene. The CDR3 sequence: CASSLARTSGRLRNTGELFF. The CDR3 DNA reads TGTGCCAGCAGCTTGGCTAGGACTAGCGGGAGATTAAGGAACACCGGGGAGCTGTTTTTT.

V usage is TRBV27 and J usage is TRBJ2-5; 10 nucleotides line up with TRBD2. Germline assignment: CDR1 MNHEY and CDR2 SMNVEV (reference sequence). Germline trimming cut 4 bases from V and 5 bases from J; bases unmatched to any gene: 16. This CDR3 spans 18 amino acids. The CDR3 protein is CASSSVGLASGSQETQYF. The CDR3, as DNA: TGTGCCAGCAGTTCGGTGGGATTAGCTAGCGGGAGTCAGGAGACCCAGTACTTC.

The chain has TRBV6-1 and TRBJ1-5; perhaps TRBD1 as D (6 bases). This CDR3 spans 14 amino acids. V was trimmed by 7 bases and J by 4 bases, leaving 14 bases between them. In germline, CDR1 is MNHNS, CDR2 SASEGT. The CDR3 sequence: CASTLGQLNQPQHF. The CDR3 coding sequence is TGTGCCAGCACCTTAGGACAGCTGAATCAGCCCCAGCATTTT.